This T cell receptor (beta chain) was obtained from a study of early T cells in non-severe SARS-CoV-2 infection. Study-wide background: With bulk RNA from unsorted whole blood as input, sequencing yielded unpaired chains.

Trimming shortened V by 3 bases and J by 4 bases, and 9 bases separated the two germline ends. This CDR3 contains 13 residues. Germline V gene sequence: CDR1 LGHDT, CDR2 YNNKEL (reference sequence). TCRdb called the 5' RACE reads again in MiXCR, with one record for every CDR3 protein. The table records roughly 100,000 distinct CDR3 sequences, about 15% of them present only once. The J gene is TRBJ1-2, the V gene TRBV3-1; D perhaps matches TRBD1 (5 bases). The sequence derives from an adult who was a healthcare worker with PCR-confirmed SARS-CoV-2 infection or an uninfected control (not recorded which). Sequenced: whole blood. The CDR3 spells CASSHETVYGYTF. DNA for the CDR3: TGTGCCAGCAGCCATGAGACAGTCTATGGCTACACCTTC.